The sample holds a few counts of the clone carrying this TCR beta chain. Its antigen is unknown. Germline V CDR1 and CDR2: SEHNR, FQNEAQ (reference sequence). The CDR3 has 11 amino acids. V was clipped by 3 bases and J by 8 bases, with 5 bases between them. Method: immunoSEQ multiplex PCR; TCRdb's copy keeps in-frame clones and lacks some. The table records around 120,000 clones, approximately 88% of them present only once. The data originate from a study of T cell responses to AZD1222 COVID-19 vaccine. Points from the study as a whole: Just five or six AZD1222 recipients were seropositive at baseline. None of the repertoires were sampled until the peak T cell response had passed. Most donors were white British, females outnumbered males, and clonal diversity was possibly underestimated. Reportedly, nearly half of unique spike TCRs recognized epitopes outside B.1.351/B.1.1.7 mutations.

This TCR was sampled from an adult in good health. The V gene is TRBV7-9, the J gene TRBJ2-1; no clear D gene. This specimen consisted of peripheral blood, obtained on day 0 of AZD1222 vaccination. The CDR3 is CASSFIYEQFF. For the CDR3, the DNA is TGTGCCAGCAGCTTTATCTATGAGCAGTTCTTC. Full variable domain (missing parts from reference TRBV7-9 and TRBJ2-1): DTGVSQNPRHKITKRGQNVTFRCDPISEHNRLYWYRQTLGQGPEFLTYFQNEAQLEKSRLLSDRFSAERPKGSFSTLEIQRTEQGDSAMYLCASSFIYEQFFGPGTRLTVL.